A single sample gave rise to the 24 T cell receptor beta chains below, sequenced in a study of spatial heterogeneity in lung cancer. TCRdb passed the 5' RACE reads through MiXCR, listing each CDR3 protein once. Altogether tens of thousands of distinct CDR3 sequences are present, about 14% being singletons, with the ten largest covering 5.5% to 7.5%. Time point defined: sample taken at primary tumor resection. No cell sorting; template was whole RNA from tumor, lung tissue or PBMC. The sample here was PBMCs, taken at surgery. The receptors stem from a male donor with early-stage non-small cell lung cancer.

This clonotype appeared many times. The chain recombines TRBV27 with TRBJ1-2; possible D gene TRBD1, 5 bases. Germline CDR1 is MNHEY and CDR2 is SMNVEV (reference sequence). Trimming cost V 0 bases and J 1 base, with 15 bases left between them. This CDR3 is built from 17 residues. In nucleotides, the CDR3 is TGTGCCAGCAGTTTATCTGTTGGACACTCCGTTAACTATGGCTACACCTTC. It is translated as CASSLSVGHSVNYGYTF.

This clonotype was counted only a few times. One junction end disagrees with the germline gene, perhaps due to a read error. The chain employs TRBV7-6 and TRBJ2-7; D is perhaps TRBD2 (5 bases). Germline loops: CDR1 SGHVS, CDR2 FNYEAQ. The CDR3 covers 13 residues. As DNA, the CDR3 is TGTGTCAGCAGCTTCCGGGATACTCGGGAGCAGTACTTC. This sequence encodes CVSSFRDTREQYF.

This chain joins TRBV7-2 and TRBJ2-3, with D perhaps matching TRBD2 (6 bases). Per the germline V gene, CDR1 is SGHTA and CDR2 is FQGNSA. V was pared by 4 bases and J by 8 bases, with 10 bases between. The CDR3 has 12 amino acids. CDR3 region: CASSSPGLTQYF. DNA for the CDR3: TGTGCCAGCAGCTCTCCGGGACTTACGCAGTATTTT.

This sequence joins TRBV4-1 and TRBJ2-7; TRBD1 matches at 7 bases. Germline V lookup: CDR1 MGHRA, CDR2 YSYEKL. This CDR3 has 13 amino acids. V lost 4 bases and J lost 3; bases outside the gene matches: 3. CDR3 protein: CASSRGQDYEQYF. CDR3 sequence (DNA): TGCGCCAGCAGCCGAGGACAGGACTACGAGCAGTACTTC.

The rearrangement links TRBV5-1 to TRBJ2-3; D is unclear. V dropped 7 bases and J dropped 5 bases, with 26 bases sitting between them. The CDR3 covers 17 residues. Germline CDR1 is SGHRS and CDR2 is YFSETQ. The CDR3 sequence is CASRSGVGPFTGDTQYF. The CDR3 DNA is TGCGCCAGCCGATCCGGAGTAGGACCCTTCACGGGAGATACGCAGTATTTT.

V and J are TRBV6-5 and TRBJ2-2; D is perhaps TRBD1 (7 bases). The germline gives CDR1 MNHEY, CDR2 SVGAGI. Deletions cut 4 bases from V and 7 bases from J, with 22 bases between. The CDR3 is 17 amino acids. CDR3 sequence reads: CASSSRRMTGRNGELFF. The CDR3 nucleotides read TGTGCCAGCAGTTCGCGACGAATGACAGGGAGGAACGGGGAGCTGTTTTTT.

Points on this clonotype: A junction boundary mismatches the germline segment, possibly from a read error. The chain recombines TRBV18 with TRBJ1-5, with D unclear. This CDR3 comprises 15 residues. Germline V gene data show CDR1 as KGHSH and CDR2 as LQKENI. CDR3 nucleotide sequence: TGTACCAGCTCACCGTCTAGTCTGCGCAATCAGCCCCAGCATTTT. Translating it yields CTSSPSSLRNQPQHF. Variable domain in full (rest from reference TRBV18 and TRBJ1-5): NAGVMQNPRHLVRRRGQEARLRCSPMKGHSHVYWYRQLPEEGLKFMVYLQKENIIDESGMPKERFSAEFPKEGPSILRIQQVVRGDSAAYFCTSSPSSLRNQPQHFGDGTRLSIL.

The CDR3 reads CASSWGGPSVSGNTIYF. Here the CDR3 DNA reads TGTGCCAGCAGTTGGGGAGGGCCGAGCGTCTCTGGAAACACCATATATTTT. This sequence joins TRBV12-3 or TRBV12-4 and TRBJ1-3; the D is unclear. Trimming pared 4 bases from V and 0 bases from J, leaving 16 bases between. This CDR3 spans 17 amino acids.

The rearrangement uses TRBV6-1 and TRBJ1-3; D is ambiguous. This CDR3 contains 15 residues. The germline CDR1 and CDR2 sequences are MNHNS and SASEGT. The V and J ends lost 7 bases and 4 bases respectively, with 17 bases between them. CDR3 bases: TGTGCCAGCACGAGTTTAGGAACGGCCGGAAACACCATATATTTT. Its protein product is CASTSLGTAGNTIYF.

Regarding this clonotype: A much larger clone lies a single base off, so this may be a read error. V gene TRBV5-1 combines with J gene TRBJ2-7, with 9 bases lining up with TRBD1. CDR1 and CDR2 (germline): SGHRS, YFSETQ. The CDR3 totals 14 residues. V dropped 10 bases and J dropped 3; count of bases not matched to a gene: 11. CDR3 nucleotide sequence: TGCGCCTTGCAGCGGACAGGGGACCTCTACGAGCAGTACTTC. Its translation is CALQRTGDLYEQYF.

The V call is TRBV20-1, the J call TRBJ2-4, with D hard to call. V lost 7 bases and J lost 0, with 13 bases in between. The CDR3 sequence is 14 residues long. Germline V lookup: CDR1 DFQATT, CDR2 SNEGSKA (reference sequence). The CDR3 loop reads CSVQDILAKNIQYF. CDR3 bases: TGCAGTGTTCAGGATATTCTAGCCAAAAACATTCAGTACTTC.

The CDR3 spells CASSFGGMNTEAFF. The CDR3 nucleotides read TGTGCCAGCAGTTTTGGCGGGATGAACACTGAAGCTTTCTTT. V and J are TRBV12-3 or TRBV12-4 and TRBJ1-1; no firm D call. The CDR3 has 14 residues. Trimming took 3 bases from V and 0 from J, leaving 8 bases between them.

A few counts support this clonotype. The chain joins TRBV7-3 to TRBJ2-1; 15 bases align to TRBD2. V shed 3 bases, J shed 5 bases, and the junction held 2 bases outside the gene matches. Germline CDR1 is SGHTA and CDR2 is FQGTGA. CDR3 length: 16 amino acids. The CDR3 here is CASSFGLAGGNNEQFF. CDR3 DNA: TGTGCCAGCAGCTTCGGACTAGCGGGAGGGAACAATGAGCAGTTCTTC.

This clonotype was recorded many times. The gene calls are TRBV29-1 and TRBJ2-3; 11 nucleotides line up with TRBD2. The CDR3 length is 15 residues. Trimming at V came to 4 bases and at J to 3 bases, leaving 6 bases not matched to a gene. CDR1 is SQVTM, CDR2 ANQGSEA, per germline. This CDR3 is CSVGALAGGTDTQYF. The CDR3 bases are TGCAGCGTTGGGGCCCTAGCGGGAGGAACAGATACGCAGTATTTT.

CDR3 sequence: CASSPGLAREQYF. CDR3 coding DNA: TGTGCCAGCAGTCCAGGACTAGCGAGGGAGCAGTACTTC. This sequence joins TRBV12-3 or TRBV12-4 and TRBJ2-7; the match to TRBD2 covers 9 bases. The CDR3 consists of 13 residues. V lost 5 bases, J lost 7 bases, and 6 bases stayed unmatched.

The rearrangement uses TRBV6-1 and TRBJ2-4; no definite D call. Trimming cost V 4 bases and J 5 bases, with 15 bases left between them. Germline CDR1 and CDR2: MNHNS and SASEGT. There are 15 residues in the CDR3. CDR3 amino acids: CASSVHIHTQNIQYF. CDR3 nucleotide sequence: TGTGCCAGCAGTGTTCACATTCACACTCAAAACATTCAGTACTTC.

Ten or more counts support this clonotype. The V call is TRBV11-2, the J call TRBJ1-2, with D hard to call. CDR3 length equals 12 residues. Germline CDR1 reads SGHAT; CDR2 reads FQNNGV. Trimming cost V 4 bases and J 8 bases, with 11 bases left between them. Here the CDR3 DNA reads TGTGCCAGCAGCTCAGGCGGGTGGGGCTACACCTTC. Amino acids: CASSSGGWGYTF. The full variable domain, in which reference TRBV11-2 and TRBJ1-2 provide the parts outside the CDR3, is EAGVAQSPRYKIIEKRQSVAFWCNPISGHATLYWYQQILGQGPKLLIQFQNNGVVDDSQLPKDRFSAERLKGVDSTLKIQPAKLEDSAVYLCASSSGGWGYTFGSGTRLTVV.

V usage is TRBV21-1 and J usage is TRBJ2-2; the table's TRBD1 call for D was not verified on the DNA. TRBV21-1 is designated a pseudogene. This CDR3 has 15 amino acids. Here the CDR3 reads CASTRRQTNTGELFF. The CDR3 DNA is TGTGCCAGCACCCGGAGACAGACGAACACCGGGGAGCTGTTTTTT.

J is TRBJ2-1 and V is TRBV10-3; D is undetermined. Trimming cost V 6 bases and J 8 bases, with 14 bases left between them. Germline-derived CDR1 and CDR2 are ENHRY and SYGVKD. This CDR3 comprises 13 residues. The CDR3 DNA follows: TGTGCCATCAGCCCTTCTAACCCCGATGAGCAGTTCTTC. It specifies CAISPSNPDEQFF.

The gene calls are TRBV6-2 or TRBV6-3 and TRBJ2-2, with no clear D. Germline V gene lookup returns CDR1 MNHEY and CDR2 SVGEGT. Trimming removed 1 base from V and 1 base from J, with 7 bases in between. This CDR3 contains 15 residues. The CDR3 spells CASSYWSENTGELFF. CDR3 coding DNA: TGTGCCAGCAGTTACTGGAGCGAGAACACCGGGGAGCTGTTTTTT.

The gene calls are TRBV7-9 and TRBJ2-3, with D possibly being TRBD2 (6 bases). Germline values: CDR1 SEHNR, CDR2 FQNEAQ (reference sequence). There are 15 residues in the CDR3. V was trimmed by 1 base and J by 0 bases, leaving 8 bases between them. The CDR3 DNA follows: TGTGCCAGCAGCTTAGGCGGGGCTAGCACAGATACGCAGTATTTT. It specifies CASSLGGASTDTQYF.

About this clonotype itself: This clone may be a read error of a much larger clone one base away. The chain employs TRBV9 and TRBJ2-7; D is unclear. Germline CDR1 reads SGDLS; CDR2 reads YYNGEE. This CDR3 spans 13 amino acids. CDR3: CTSSVGATYEQYF. CDR3 coding DNA: TGTACCAGCAGCGTAGGCGCGACCTACGAGCAGTACTTC. Full variable domain (outside the CDR3, taken from reference TRBV9 and TRBJ2-7): DSGVTQTPKHLITATGQRVTLRCSPRSGDLSVYWYQQSLDQGLQFLIQYYNGEERAKGNILERFSAQQFPDLHSELNLSSLELGDSALYFCTSSVGATYEQYFGPGTRLTVT.

The chain combines TRBV20-1 with TRBJ2-4; 8 bases align to TRBD1. The CDR3 spans 17 residues. Germline CDR1 DFQATT, CDR2 SNEGSKA (reference sequence). Trimming cost V 1 base and J 0 bases; bases outside gene matches: 8. CDR3 loop: CSARVPGTGLAKNIQYF. The CDR3 DNA reads TGCAGTGCTAGAGTTCCGGGGACAGGCTTAGCCAAAAACATTCAGTACTTC.

This clonotype was detected a few times. The chain combines TRBV12-3 or TRBV12-4 with TRBJ2-3; TRBD2 matches at 7 bases. The CDR3 consists of 15 residues. V lost 0 bases, J lost 0 bases, and 0 bases stayed unmatched. This CDR3 is CASSLASGSTDTQYF. The DNA of the CDR3 is TGTGCCAGCAGTTTAGCTAGCGGGAGCACAGATACGCAGTATTTT.